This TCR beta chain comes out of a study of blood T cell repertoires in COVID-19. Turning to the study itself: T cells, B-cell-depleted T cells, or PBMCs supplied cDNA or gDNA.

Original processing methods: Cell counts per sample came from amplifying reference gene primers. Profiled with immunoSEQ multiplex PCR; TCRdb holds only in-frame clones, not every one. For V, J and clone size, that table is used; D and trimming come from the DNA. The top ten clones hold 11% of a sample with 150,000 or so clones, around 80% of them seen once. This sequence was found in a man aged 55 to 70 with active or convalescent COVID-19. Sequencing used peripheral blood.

The CDR3 region has the DNA TGTGCCAGCAGGACCTGGGACAGGGGGCGTGAAAAACTGTTTTTT. Translation: CASRTWDRGREKLFF. The V and J genes are TRBV2 and TRBJ1-4; 12 nucleotides align to TRBD1. Germline-derived CDR1 and CDR2 are SNHLY and FYNNEI. The CDR3 runs to 15 residues. V lost 6 bases to trimming and J lost 7 bases; unmatched junction nucleotides: 6.